The T cell receptor (beta chain) described here comes from a study of blood T cell repertoires in COVID-19. The overall study: Collection of acute and convalescent COVID-19 samples took place in the United States, Italy and Spain. PBMCs, B-cell-depleted T cells, or T cells were the source of the cDNA or gDNA that made up the material.

This clone came up once. Source study methods: Reference gene primers were amplified, and this amplification served to estimate nucleated cell counts. Here immunoSEQ multiplex PCR was the method, and the copy in TCRdb shows in-frame clones only, minus some. The DNA gave D and trimming, while V, J and clone size come from that table. The data show more than 250,000 clones, 80% to 90% seen once. Germline CDR1 LNHDA, CDR2 SQIVND (reference sequence). The germline V and J ends were trimmed by 3 bases and 8 bases, with 17 bases remaining between them. The CDR3 has 14 residues. This clonotype was sampled from a man between 18 and 35 years old who had recovered from COVID-19. What was sequenced was peripheral blood. The chain combines TRBV19 with TRBJ2-7; D is unclear. CDR3 sequence reads: CASSMPDTSYKQYF. The CDR3 nucleotides read TGTGCCAGTAGTATGCCAGACACTTCGTACAAGCAGTACTTC.